Given below is one T cell receptor beta chain in context. CDR3 size: 15 residues. Germline V CDR1 and CDR2: LNHDA, SQIVND (reference sequence). V shed 4 bases and J 0 bases; nucleotides not matched to a gene: 1. This entry belongs to a study of blood T cell repertoires in COVID-19. The data were produced by immunoSEQ multiplex PCR, yet TCRdb's version contains in-frame clones alone and is incomplete. Of 300,000 to 400,000 clones in the sample, under 95% were seen once. Material for sequencing was peripheral blood. This sequence joins TRBV19 and TRBJ1-4; 8 bases match TRBD1. The clonotype was recovered from a woman aged 18 to 35 who had recovered from COVID-19. In DNA, the CDR3 is TGTGCCAGTAGTAAACAGGGGGCAACTAATGAAAAACTGTTTTTT. It is translated as CASSKQGATNEKLFF.